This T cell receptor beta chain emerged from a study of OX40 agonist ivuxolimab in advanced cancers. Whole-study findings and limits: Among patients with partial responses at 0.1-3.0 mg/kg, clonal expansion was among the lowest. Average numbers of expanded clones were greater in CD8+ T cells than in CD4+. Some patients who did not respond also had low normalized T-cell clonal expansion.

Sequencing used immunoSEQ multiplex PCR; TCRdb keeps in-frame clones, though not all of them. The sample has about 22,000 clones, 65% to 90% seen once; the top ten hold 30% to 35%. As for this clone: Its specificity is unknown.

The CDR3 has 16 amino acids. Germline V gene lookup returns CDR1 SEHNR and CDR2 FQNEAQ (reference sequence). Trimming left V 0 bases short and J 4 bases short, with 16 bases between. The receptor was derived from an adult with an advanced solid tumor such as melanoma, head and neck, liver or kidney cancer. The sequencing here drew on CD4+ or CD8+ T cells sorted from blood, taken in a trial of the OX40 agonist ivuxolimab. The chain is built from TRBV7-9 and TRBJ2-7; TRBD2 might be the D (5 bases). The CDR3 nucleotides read TGTGCCAGCAGCTTAGCGCGTTTCGGGGAACGTTACGAGCAGTACTTC. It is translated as CASSLARFGERYEQYF.